Below are 31 T cell receptor beta chains sequenced from a single sample in a study of T cells in tuberculosis. Method: immunoSEQ multiplex PCR; TCRdb's copy keeps in-frame clones and lacks some. The table records 25,000 to 35,000 clones, around 90% of them present only once. Time point reported: new active TB diagnosis, blood taken before or within 7 days of starting treatment. The source was PBMCs, collected at tuberculosis diagnosis. All receptors derive from an adult with tuberculosis. Some clones in this sample may be carry-over from other donors' samples.

This rearrangement joins TRBV5-5 to TRBJ2-7, with 7 nucleotides matching TRBD1. Germline assignment: CDR1 SGHKS and CDR2 YYEKEE (reference sequence). CDR3 length: 15 residues. Trimming cost V 0 bases and J 4 bases; bases outside gene matches: 7. CDR3 coding DNA: TGTGCCAGCAGCTTGGCCACAGGGGTCCAGTACGAGCAGTACTTC. Its protein product is CASSLATGVQYEQYF.

The rearrangement links TRBV5-6 to TRBJ2-7; D gene ambiguous. Per the germline V gene, CDR1 is SGHDT and CDR2 is YYEEEE. The ends were cut back, 1 base at V and 2 bases at J, with 13 bases in the middle. The CDR3 spans 15 residues. The CDR3 sequence is CASSLSLVLPYEQYF. CDR3 DNA: TGTGCCAGCAGCTTGTCCCTTGTACTACCCTACGAGCAGTACTTC.

V gene TRBV10-2 combines with J gene TRBJ2-2; D gene unclear. The CDR3 length is 14 residues. CDR1 is WSHSY and CDR2 is SAAADI in the germline V gene. The V and J ends lost 4 bases and 7 bases respectively, with 13 bases between them. The CDR3 region has the DNA TGCGCCAGCAGTGGACGCTGGGCCGTCGGGGAGCTGTTTTTT. It yields the protein CASSGRWAVGELFF.

This clone was observed a single time. The CDR3 here is CASTLGSYRDSSYNEQFF. DNA for the CDR3: TGTGCCAGCACGCTTGGAAGTTACAGGGACAGCTCCTACAATGAGCAGTTCTTC. J is TRBJ2-1 and V is TRBV5-6, with 7 bases fitting TRBD1. V shed 6 bases, J shed 0 bases, and the junction held 15 bases outside the gene matches. CDR3 length: 18 residues. Germline values: CDR1 SGHDT, CDR2 YYEEEE.

The chain links TRBV27 to TRBJ2-7, with D possibly matching TRBD2 (6 bases). The CDR3 sequence is 12 residues long. Germline values: CDR1 MNHEY, CDR2 SMNVEV (reference sequence). Trimming removed 3 bases from V and 12 bases from J, with 15 bases in between. DNA for the CDR3: TGTGCCAGCAGTTTCGGGACTCCAGTTTGGTACTTC. This gives the protein CASSFGTPVWYF.

This chain joins TRBV27 and TRBJ2-7; 7 bases are shared with TRBD1. The CDR3 totals 14 residues. Germline CDR1 and CDR2: MNHEY and SMNVEV (reference sequence). Trimming took 6 bases from V and 4 from J; bases not matched to a gene: 9. The DNA of the CDR3 is TGTGCCAGCAGCCTACAGGGGCAATGGTACGAGCAGTACTTC. This gives the protein CASSLQGQWYEQYF.

The V and J genes are TRBV11-2 and TRBJ2-3, with 7 bases fitting TRBD2. Per germline, CDR1 SGHAT and CDR2 FQNNGV. This CDR3 comprises 16 residues. J was trimmed by 0 bases and V by 2 bases; bases with no gene match: 5. The CDR3 nucleotides read TGTGCCAGCAGCTTAAACCTAGCGGTTAGCACAGATACGCAGTATTTT. It specifies CASSLNLAVSTDTQYF.

This chain joins TRBV15 and TRBJ1-1; no definite D call. The germline gives CDR1 LNHNV, CDR2 YYDKDF (reference sequence). The V end was cut by 2 bases, the J end by 4 bases, with 11 bases between. The CDR3 runs to 14 residues. Here the CDR3 reads CATSRMVAGTEAFF. The CDR3 coding sequence is TGTGCCACCAGCAGAATGGTCGCAGGCACTGAAGCTTTCTTT.

The genes are TRBV6-1 and TRBJ1-4, with D perhaps TRBD1 (6 bases). V shed 4 bases and J shed 2 bases, with 8 bases lying between them. The length of the CDR3 is 14 residues. Germline V gene lookup returns CDR1 MNHNS and CDR2 SASEGT. The CDR3 loop reads CASSARGTNEKLFF. CDR3 DNA sequence: TGTGCCAGCAGTGCCAGGGGCACTAATGAAAAACTGTTTTTT.

The chain links TRBV6-6 to TRBJ2-7, with D hard to call. The V end lost 2 bases, the J end lost 13 bases, and 18 bases lay between the germline ends. From germline, CDR1 is MNHNY and CDR2 SVGAGI (reference sequence). The CDR3 runs 13 residues. CDR3 DNA: TGTGCCAGCAGTTACAACATCGGGTCCCCTCTATACTTC. This encodes CASSYNIGSPLYF.

This chain links TRBV6-6 with TRBJ1-5; D is possibly TRBD1 (6 bases). The CDR3 covers 16 residues. V was clipped by 5 bases and J by 2 bases, with 16 bases between them. CDR1 MNHNY and CDR2 SVGAGI come from the germline V gene (reference sequence). This CDR3 reads CASSRVGTLGNQPQHF. CDR3 nucleotides: TGTGCCAGCAGTAGGGTCGGGACATTAGGCAATCAGCCCCAGCATTTT.

The CDR3 here is CASSILPGQRSYEQYF. Written as DNA, the CDR3 is TGTGCCAGCAGCATCCTGCCGGGACAGCGATCCTACGAGCAGTACTTC. The chain recombines TRBV11-2 with TRBJ2-7; TRBD1 aligns across 7 bases. CDR3 length: 16 amino acids. Unmatched junction bases numbered 11, after V lost 5 bases and J lost 1 base. Germline V CDR1 and CDR2: SGHAT, FQNNGV. Filled out from reference TRBV11-2 and TRBJ2-7, the complete variable domain reads EAGVAQSPRYKIIEKRQSVAFWCNPISGHATLYWYQQILGQGPKLLIQFQNNGVVDDSQLPKDRFSAERLKGVDSTLKIQPAKLEDSAVYLCASSILPGQRSYEQYFGPGTRLTVT.

The rearrangement uses TRBV11-2 and TRBJ2-2, with a possible D match to TRBD1 (6 bases). The CDR3 totals 14 residues. Looked up from germline, CDR1 is SGHAT and CDR2 is FQNNGV. V was trimmed by 8 bases and J by 0 bases, leaving 10 bases between them. In nucleotides, the CDR3 is TGTGCCAGCTGGTGGGGGCCGAACACCGGGGAGCTGTTTTTT. Translation gives CASWWGPNTGELFF.

The chain is built from TRBV5-1 and TRBJ2-7, with 8 bases lining up with TRBD2. Per germline, CDR1 SGHRS and CDR2 YFSETQ. The CDR3 length is 16 residues. V trimming: 0 bases; J trimming: 5 bases; junction bases outside the gene matches: 10. In DNA form, the CDR3 reads TGCGCCAGCAGCTTGGAAGGCGGGGGGTCCGCCCACGAGCAGTACTTC. Amino acids: CASSLEGGGSAHEQYF.

The chain carries TRBV6-4 and TRBJ1-1; D unclear. The CDR3 runs 14 residues. Germline V gene sequence: CDR1 MRHNA, CDR2 SNTAGT. Trimming took off 5 bases at V and 5 bases at J, with 15 bases between the two ends. CDR3 sequence: CASSNVVGDTEAFF. CDR3 DNA: TGTGCCAGCAGTAACGTCGTTGGAGATACTGAAGCTTTCTTT.

The table lists this clone with a few counts. The chain has TRBV7-8 and TRBJ1-5; D is uncertain. V dropped 0 bases and J dropped 7 bases, with 4 bases sitting between them. CDR1 SGHVS and CDR2 FQNEAQ come from the germline V gene. The CDR3 totals 12 residues. CDR3 nucleotide sequence: TGTGCCAGCAGCTTAGCCGGGCAGCCCCAGCATTTT. It yields the protein CASSLAGQPQHF.

V usage is TRBV11-1 and J usage is TRBJ1-1; D is perhaps TRBD1 (5 bases). This CDR3 region has 13 residues. Trimming shortened V by 2 bases and J by 4 bases, and 8 bases separated the two germline ends. Per germline, CDR1 SGHAT and CDR2 FQDESV (reference sequence). CDR3 DNA: TGTGCCAGCAGCTTAAGGAGGGGCACTGAAGCTTTCTTT. It translates to CASSLRRGTEAFF.

V is TRBV5-1 and J is TRBJ2-7, with D perhaps matching TRBD2 (7 bases). Germline CDR1 SGHRS, CDR2 YFSETQ. The CDR3 is 15 amino acids. Trimming cost V 0 bases and J 2 bases, with 12 bases left between them. As DNA, the CDR3 is TGCGCCAGCAGCTTGGTCCGGGGGGCTGCCTACGAGCAGTACTTC. Protein: CASSLVRGAAYEQYF.

The J gene is TRBJ2-2, the V gene TRBV29-1, with a tentative D call TRBD1 (6 bases). Germline V CDR1 and CDR2: SQVTM, ANQGSEA. This CDR3 contains 13 residues. Trimming stripped 5 bases from V and 0 bases from J, with 7 bases between. The CDR3 bases are TGCAGCGTTTGGACAGCGAACACCGGGGAGCTGTTTTTT. Amino acids: CSVWTANTGELFF.

V gene TRBV5-4 combines with J gene TRBJ2-2; D uncertain. V shed 0 bases and J shed 6 bases, with 6 bases lying between them. The CDR3 covers 13 residues. Germline loops: CDR1 SGHNT, CDR2 YYREEE (reference sequence). DNA for the CDR3: TGTGCCAGCAGCTTGGGGCACCCCGGGGAGCTGTTTTTT. This translates into CASSLGHPGELFF.

J is TRBJ2-1 and V is TRBV7-2, with D possibly TRBD1 on 6 matching bases. The CDR3 loop spans 16 amino acids. V lost 5 bases and J lost 0, with 14 bases in between. CDR1 and CDR2 from the germline V gene are SGHTA and FQGNSA. In DNA, the CDR3 is TGTGCCAGCAGCACAGGGACGGGGCTCTCCTACAATGAGCAGTTCTTC. Amino acid sequence: CASSTGTGLSYNEQFF.

V usage is TRBV25-1 and J usage is TRBJ2-1, with 11 positions matching TRBD2. The CDR3 sequence is 14 residues long. V shed 8 bases, J shed 4 bases, and the junction held 4 bases outside the gene matches. The germline V gene has CDR1 MGHDK and CDR2 SYGVNS. The CDR3 region is CASATSGTYNEQFF. The CDR3 DNA reads TGTGCCAGCGCGACTAGCGGGACTTACAATGAGCAGTTCTTC.

Only one count was recorded for this clone. This chain connects TRBV6-4 to TRBJ1-1; 7 bases map to TRBD1. With 5 bases clipped from V and 1 base from J, the junction kept 1 base outside the gene matches. The CDR3 covers 13 residues. Germline V gene data show CDR1 as MRHNA and CDR2 as SNTAGT. The chain's CDR3 is CASSRDRNTEAFF. The CDR3 nucleotides read TGTGCCAGCAGTCGGGACAGGAACACTGAAGCTTTCTTT.

The rearrangement uses TRBV27 and TRBJ2-7, with D unresolved. CDR1 MNHEY and CDR2 SMNVEV come from the germline V gene (reference sequence). V was pared by 6 bases and J by 5 bases, with 8 bases between. The CDR3 spans 11 residues. CDR3 amino acids: CASSWLDEQYF. The DNA for the CDR3 is TGTGCCAGCAGCTGGCTCGACGAGCAGTACTTC.

The rearrangement uses TRBV5-4 and TRBJ1-5, with 8 bases lining up with TRBD1. This CDR3 contains 14 residues. In germline, CDR1 is SGHNT, CDR2 YYREEE (reference sequence). J gave up 4 bases and V 0 bases, and 0 bases lay outside the gene matches. CDR3 loop: CASSLDRGNQPQHF. The CDR3 region has the DNA TGTGCCAGCAGCTTGGACAGGGGGAATCAGCCCCAGCATTTT.

The V and J genes are TRBV15 and TRBJ1-3, with a possible D match to TRBD1 (6 bases). This CDR3 contains 14 residues. The ends were cut back, 5 bases at V and 2 bases at J, with 10 bases in the middle. Germline CDR1 is LNHNV and CDR2 is YYDKDF (reference sequence). CDR3 DNA: TGTGCCACCAGCTCCGGGGGGCCTGGAAACACCATATATTTT. Its protein is CATSSGGPGNTIYF.

This clone was recorded once. The rearrangement links TRBV11-2 to TRBJ1-6, with TRBD1 identical over 8 bases. The CDR3 has 17 amino acids. The germline gives CDR1 SGHAT, CDR2 FQNNGV. V shed 5 bases, J shed 0 bases, and the junction held 6 bases outside the gene matches. CDR3 amino acids: CASSAGQASSYNSPLHF. The CDR3 DNA reads TGTGCCAGCAGCGCGGGACAGGCGAGCTCCTATAATTCACCCCTCCACTTT.

The chain joins TRBV27 to TRBJ1-2, with 11 bases aligning to TRBD1. CDR1 is MNHEY and CDR2 is SMNVEV in the germline V gene (reference sequence). CDR3 length equals 14 residues. V gave up 6 bases and J gave up 4 bases; unmatched junction bases: 4. CDR3 residues: CASRRDRGIYGYTF. The CDR3, as DNA: TGTGCCAGCAGGAGGGACAGGGGGATCTATGGCTACACCTTC.

The chain combines TRBV5-1 with TRBJ2-1; TRBD2 matches at 11 bases. Germline values: CDR1 SGHRS, CDR2 YFSETQ. This CDR3 is 15 amino acids long. The V gene end was trimmed by 1 base and the J gene end by 10 bases; junction bases not matched to a gene: 7. The CDR3 spells CASSLSLGLAGEQFF. CDR3 coding DNA: TGCGCCAGCAGCTTGAGTTTAGGACTAGCGGGCGAGCAGTTCTTC.

This rearrangement joins TRBV5-4 to TRBJ2-3, with 10 bases matching TRBD2. V lost 2 bases to trimming and J lost 3 bases; unmatched junction nucleotides: 6. The length of the CDR3 is 16 residues. Germline V gives CDR1 SGHNT, CDR2 YYREEE (reference sequence). The CDR3 loop is CASSFNRGLATDTQYF. DNA for the CDR3: TGTGCCAGCAGCTTCAATCGGGGACTAGCGACAGATACGCAGTATTTT.

The chain uses TRBV27 and TRBJ1-1; 7 bases match TRBD1. Germline assignment: CDR1 MNHEY and CDR2 SMNVEV (reference sequence). The V gene end was trimmed by 3 bases and the J gene end by 1 base; junction bases not matched to a gene: 8. There are 16 residues in the CDR3. The CDR3 here is CASSLAGGFWNTEAFF. The CDR3 nucleotides read TGTGCCAGCAGTTTGGCAGGGGGTTTTTGGAACACTGAAGCTTTCTTT.